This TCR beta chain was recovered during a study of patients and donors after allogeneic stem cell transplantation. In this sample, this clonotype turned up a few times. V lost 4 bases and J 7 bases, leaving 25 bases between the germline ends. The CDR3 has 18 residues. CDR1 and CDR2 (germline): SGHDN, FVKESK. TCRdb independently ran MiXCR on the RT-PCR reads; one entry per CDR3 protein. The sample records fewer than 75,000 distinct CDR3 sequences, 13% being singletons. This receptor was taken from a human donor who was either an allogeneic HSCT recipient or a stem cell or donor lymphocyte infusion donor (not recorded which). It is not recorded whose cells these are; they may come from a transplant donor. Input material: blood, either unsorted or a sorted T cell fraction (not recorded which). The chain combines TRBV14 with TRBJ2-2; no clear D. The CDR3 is CASSLIPPWTSENGELFF. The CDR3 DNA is TGTGCCAGCAGCCTCATTCCCCCCTGGACGTCTGAAAACGGGGAGCTGTTTTTT.